Only a few counts were recorded for the clone carrying this TCR beta chain. What it binds is not known. The trim removed 5 bases at V and 10 bases at J, leaving 5 bases unmatched. CDR1 is SNHLY, CDR2 FYNNEI, per germline. The CDR3 has 12 amino acids. This record comes from a study of identical twins. Study-wide results and caveats: Low generation-probability sequences were in excess among twin-shared out-of-frame alpha sequences.

A universal primer site was incorporated via template switching, and the cDNA contained unique molecular identifiers. One entry per CDR3 protein, called by TCRdb with MiXCR from the 5' RACE reads. This table holds under 500,000 distinct CDR3 sequences, around an eighth found once. This same sample was also taken into another study, of yellow fever vaccine responses in identical twins.

The clonotype comes from a woman under 30 in good health. Material for sequencing was CD4+ T cells sorted from blood. The V call is TRBV2, the J call TRBJ1-2; 9 nucleotides align to TRBD1. The CDR3: CASSLTGGAYTF. The CDR3 DNA reads as TGTGCCAGCAGTCTAACAGGGGGCGCCTACACCTTC. Complete variable domain (other parts from reference TRBV2 and TRBJ1-2): EPEVTQTPSHQVTQMGQEVILRCVPISNHLYFYWYRQILGQKVEFLVSFYNNEISEKSEIFDDQFSVERPDGSNFTLKIRSTKLEDSAMYFCASSLTGGAYTFGSGTRLTVV.